This T cell receptor beta chain stems from a study of monozygotic twins with inflammatory bowel disease (dated by TCRdb to the late 2010s). About the study as a whole: A total of about 28 monozygotic twin pairs were included in the full study, comprising nine German pairs (four IBD-concordant, five IBD-discordant) and 19 IBD-discordant Danish pairs. The search for disease-associated traits relied mainly on comparing, within discordant pairs, IBD patients with their genetically identical healthy co-twins. Each individual had, on average, about 151 000 unique TCRalpha sequences and 181 000 unique TCRbeta sequences available for analysis. The paper's findings and limits, for the study overall: No single strong signal or clonotype linked to IBD turned up in the results, so the idea that one exists was not supported. The analysis was unable to tell different T cell subtypes apart. Repertoire similarity did not differ between concordant and discordant twins, which could be due to limited statistical power. Because patients were on differing immunosuppressive treatments, the repertoires may have picked up extra background noise and inter-individual variability. Compared with healthy twins, IBD patients shared fewer clonotypes with other individuals, and the difference was most pronounced in patients with signs of disease activity. Measured by the inverse Simpson index, TCRbeta repertoire diversity was lower in IBD patients than in their healthy co-twins.

Remarks on this clonotype: There is no known antigen for this receptor.

Library construction relied on 5' RACE. For each TCR library, approximately 3,700 ng of total RNA was used. For each sample, cDNA synthesis with SMARTScribe reverse transcriptase was split into eight separate reactions. During cDNA synthesis, template switching was used to introduce unique molecular identifiers that contained a 6-nucleotide sample barcode. TCRalpha and TCRbeta cDNA was amplified by two nested PCRs of 16 and 9 cycles, with bead purification after each PCR. Before amplification, the cDNA was treated with uracil DNA-glycosylase and purified using the QIAquick PCR purification kit. The second PCR added Illumina TruSeq-compatible adapters along with sample-specific barcodes. Library quality and concentration were assessed using TapeStation and Qubit, and about 5.2 ng of each library was pooled. The pooled libraries were sequenced with 2 x 100 bp reads and custom sequencing primers on an Illumina HiSeq2500 single-index Rapid Run. As for the authors' bioinformatics: MiGEC version 1.2.6 was used for UMI-based consensus assembly, which corrected PCR and sequencing errors. MiXCR version 2.1.1 was used for V(D)J alignment, clonotype assembly and CDR3 extraction. To normalise gene usage, clonotype sharing and MAIT/NKT TCR abundance, the top 1000, 10 000 and 20 000 clonotypes in each sample were analysed. After downsampling to 27 000 UMIs, diversity was calculated as the inverse Simpson index using the vegan R package. Paired Mann-Whitney U tests were applied to discordant twin pairs, with Benjamini-Hochberg correction for multiple testing. TCRdb reprocessed the raw reads; every CDR3 protein sequence is a single record, and DNA is not supplied. TCRdb, rather than the study authors, made the V and J calls. This sample's table carries 190,000 or so distinct CDR3 sequences. Clones ranked in the top ten supply roughly 1.5% of the sample.

From each donor, a roughly 2.6 ml peripheral blood sample was collected into PAXgene tubes and stored at -80 degrees C. Without any T cell sorting, total RNA was extracted from whole blood using the PAXgene blood miRNA kit on an automated QIAcube. Peripheral blood from monozygotic twin pairs, either concordant or discordant for inflammatory bowel disease, underwent deep TCRalpha and TCRbeta repertoire profiling that used unique molecular barcoding. Smoking habits were recorded for all twin pairs, with individuals classified as current, former or never smokers. Sequenced: blood. The receptor was isolated from a human donor with ulcerative colitis or Crohn's disease, or a healthy co-twin of an affected twin (not recorded which).

The CDR3: CASSPSGQGEKLLF. This receptor chain uses TRBV5-1 and TRBJ1-4; TCRdb indicates TRBD1, and absent DNA this call remains unverified. Sequences SGHRS (CDR1) and YFSETQ (CDR2) are obtained from the germline V gene. The CDR3 sequence holds 14 residues, the cysteine and phenylalanine included. DNA was not recorded.